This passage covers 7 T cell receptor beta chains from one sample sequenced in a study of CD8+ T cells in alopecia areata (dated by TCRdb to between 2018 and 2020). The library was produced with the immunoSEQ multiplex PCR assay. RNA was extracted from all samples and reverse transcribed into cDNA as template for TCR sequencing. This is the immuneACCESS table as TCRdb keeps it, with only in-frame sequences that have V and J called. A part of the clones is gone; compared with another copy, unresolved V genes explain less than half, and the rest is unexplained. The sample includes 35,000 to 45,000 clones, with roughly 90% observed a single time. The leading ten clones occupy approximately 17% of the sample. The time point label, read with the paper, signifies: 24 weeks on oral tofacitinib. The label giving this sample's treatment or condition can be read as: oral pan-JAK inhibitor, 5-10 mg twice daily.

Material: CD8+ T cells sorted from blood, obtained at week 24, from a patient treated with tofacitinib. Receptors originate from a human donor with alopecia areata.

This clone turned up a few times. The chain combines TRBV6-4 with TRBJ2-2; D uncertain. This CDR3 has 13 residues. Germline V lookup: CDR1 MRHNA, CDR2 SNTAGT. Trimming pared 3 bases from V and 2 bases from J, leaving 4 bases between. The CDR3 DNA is TGTGCCAGCAGTGAATCAAACACCGGGGAGCTGTTTTTT. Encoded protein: CASSESNTGELFF.

This CDR3 reads CSVGVWTSGLSTDTQYF. CDR3 nucleotide sequence: TGCAGCGTTGGCGTTTGGACTAGCGGGCTTAGCACAGATACGCAGTATTTT. The J gene is TRBJ2-3, the V gene TRBV29-1, with 11 bases matching TRBD2. This CDR3 has 17 amino acids. CDR1 is SQVTM, CDR2 ANQGSEA, per germline. V lost 4 bases to trimming and J lost 0 bases; unmatched junction nucleotides: 9.

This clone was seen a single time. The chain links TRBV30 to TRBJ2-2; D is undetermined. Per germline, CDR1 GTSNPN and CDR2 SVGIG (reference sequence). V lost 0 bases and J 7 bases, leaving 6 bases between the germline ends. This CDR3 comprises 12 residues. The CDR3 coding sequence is TGTGCCTGGAGTGTTGGTGACGGGGAGCTGTTTTTT. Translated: CAWSVGDGELFF. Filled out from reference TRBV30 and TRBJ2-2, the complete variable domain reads SQTIHQWPATLVQPVGSPLSLECTVEGTSNPNLYWYRQAAGRGLQLLFYSVGIGQISSEVPQNLSASRPQDRQFILSSKKLLLSDSGFYLCAWSVGDGELFFGEGSRLTVL.

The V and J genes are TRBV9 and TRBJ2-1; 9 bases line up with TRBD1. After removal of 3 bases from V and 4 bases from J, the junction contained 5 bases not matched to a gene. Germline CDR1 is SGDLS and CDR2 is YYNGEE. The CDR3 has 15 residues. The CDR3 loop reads CASSASGTGYNEQFF. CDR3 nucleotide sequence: TGTGCCAGCAGCGCTTCCGGGACAGGGTACAATGAGCAGTTCTTC.

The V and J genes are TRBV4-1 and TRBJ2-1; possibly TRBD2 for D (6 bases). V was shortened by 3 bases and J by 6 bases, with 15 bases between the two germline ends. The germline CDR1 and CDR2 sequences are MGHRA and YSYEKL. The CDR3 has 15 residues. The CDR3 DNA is TGCGCCAGCAGCCAGGGACTTAGGGAGCGCAATGAGCAGTTCTTC. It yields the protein CASSQGLRERNEQFF.

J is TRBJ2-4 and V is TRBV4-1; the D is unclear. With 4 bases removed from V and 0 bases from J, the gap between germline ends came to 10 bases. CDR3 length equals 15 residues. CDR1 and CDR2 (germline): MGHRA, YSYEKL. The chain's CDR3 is CASSPSSLAKNIQYF. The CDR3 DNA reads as TGCGCCAGCAGCCCCTCCTCACTAGCCAAAAACATTCAGTACTTC.

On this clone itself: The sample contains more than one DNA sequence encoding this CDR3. CDR3 sequence: CASSAPRTQDGTDTQYF. The DNA for the CDR3 is TGTGCCAGCAGCGCCCCTAGGACACAGGACGGCACAGATACGCAGTATTTT. This chain joins TRBV2 and TRBJ2-3; D is possibly TRBD1 (5 bases). The CDR3 contains 17 residues. Germline assignment: CDR1 SNHLY and CDR2 FYNNEI. V lost 6 bases, J lost 1 base, and 20 bases lay in between.